The 25 T cell receptor beta chains in this list originate from one sample, sequenced in a study of T cells in Graves' hyperthyroidism and ophthalmopathy. Researchers took RNA transcripts and amplified the TCR beta CDR3 regions from them. During a first-round RT-PCR of the TCR CDR3, the HTBI primer set was used. TCRdb re-called the multiplex PCR reads with MiXCR, one entry per CDR3 protein. In the table there are about 350,000 distinct CDR3 sequences, about 15% of which are singletons. Sequencing input: blood. The receptor source for this set is a woman younger than 45 with Graves' hyperthyroidism.

This clonotype was detected ten times or more. The V and J genes are TRBV28 and TRBJ1-2, with no clear D. Looked up from germline, CDR1 is MDHEN and CDR2 is SYDVKM. This CDR3 spans 14 amino acids. V gave up 2 bases and J gave up 7 bases, with 14 bases separating them. CDR3 in amino acids: CASSLTLGRGGYTF. The CDR3 bases are TGTGCCAGCAGTTTAACATTAGGGCGCGGTGGCTACACCTTC.

A note on this clonotype: This may stem from a read error, because a much larger clone lies one nucleotide away. In this CDR3 the conserved last residue, phenylalanine or tryptophan, is missing, so a read error is likely. This sequence joins TRBV28 and TRBJ1-1; D gene ambiguous. CDR1 is MDHEN and CDR2 is SYDVKM in the germline V gene. The CDR3 totals 14 residues. CDR3 DNA sequence: TGTGCCAGCAGCTTAACCGACCGGAACGCTGAAGCTTTCCTT. This translates into CASSLTDRNAEAFL.

Only a few counts were recorded for this clonotype. The chain links TRBV24-1 to TRBJ2-6, with D possibly being TRBD2 (5 bases). Germline V gene data show CDR1 as KGHDR and CDR2 as SFDVKD. The CDR3 spans 16 residues. Trimming removed 2 bases at V and 4 bases at J, with 11 bases between. CDR3 loop: CATSDSRGLGANVLTF. DNA for the CDR3: TGTGCCACCAGTGATTCGAGAGGGCTCGGGGCCAACGTCCTGACTTTC.

Concerning this clonotype itself: A much larger clone differs from this one at a single base, so this may be a read error. This chain connects TRBV28 to TRBJ2-5, with 13 nucleotides matching TRBD2. The CDR3 is 16 residues long. V lost 5 bases and J lost 4; bases outside the gene matches: 7. From germline, CDR1 is MDHEN and CDR2 SYDVKM. The CDR3 nucleotides are TGTGCCAGCAGTGCCGCGGGACTAGCGGGAACAGAGACCCAGTACTTC. Its translation: CASSAAGLAGTETQYF. The whole variable domain, filled in from reference TRBV28 and TRBJ2-5, reads DVKVTQSSRYLVKRTGEKVFLECVQDMDHENMFWYRQDPGLGLRLIYFSYDVKMKEKGDIPEGYSVSREKKERFSLILESASTNQTSMYLCASSAAGLAGTETQYFGPGTRLLVL.

This clonotype was detected many times. The chain combines TRBV7-2 with TRBJ1-1; D might be TRBD1 (6 bases). V lost 3 bases and J 7 bases, leaving 15 bases between the germline ends. Germline loops: CDR1 SGHTA, CDR2 FQGNSA. This CDR3 region has 14 residues. CDR3 bases: TGTGCCAGCAGCTTTGGGGGGGGGCCTGTTGAAGCTTTCTTT. It translates to CASSFGGGPVEAFF.

At least ten counts were recorded for this clonotype. The chain carries TRBV28 and TRBJ2-3; D ambiguous. This CDR3 region has 12 residues. In germline, CDR1 is MDHEN, CDR2 SYDVKM. The germline V and J ends were trimmed by 3 bases and 6 bases, with 7 bases remaining between them. This chain's CDR3 is CASSLLRDTQYF. The DNA for the CDR3 is TGTGCCAGCAGTTTGCTCCGGGATACGCAGTATTTT.

This clonotype has more than one count but fewer than ten. This CDR3 reads CASRSPTENTEAFF. CDR3 sequence (DNA): TGTGCCAGTAGGTCCCCCACGGAGAACACTGAAGCTTTCTTT. This chain uses TRBV19 with TRBJ1-1; D ambiguous. The germline V gene encodes CDR1 LNHDA and CDR2 SQIVND (reference sequence). CDR3 length: 14 amino acids. Trimming removed 6 bases from V and 1 base from J, with 12 bases in between.

This clonotype has ten or more counts. This chain joins TRBV27 and TRBJ1-5; 8 nucleotides line up with TRBD1. This CDR3 has 15 amino acids. The V gene end was trimmed by 5 bases and the J gene end by 7 bases; junction bases not matched to a gene: 10. The V gene's germline CDR1 is MNHEY and CDR2 SMNVEV (reference sequence). The CDR3 here is CASSQFGQGGQPQHF. The CDR3 region has the DNA TGTGCCAGCAGTCAATTCGGACAGGGCGGCCAGCCCCAGCATTTT.

Worth noting for this clonotype: A read error may produce the germline difference seen at one junction end. This sequence joins TRBV6-5 and TRBJ2-7, with a tentative D call TRBD1 (6 bases). The CDR3 sequence is 15 residues long. In germline, CDR1 is MNHEY, CDR2 SVGAGI. As DNA, the CDR3 is TGTGCCGGCAGTAACGACATGGCAGGGGTGCGCGAGCAGTACTTC. Protein sequence: CAGSNDMAGVREQYF.

The chain carries TRBV19 and TRBJ2-1; D is ambiguous. Germline CDR1 reads LNHDA; CDR2 reads SQIVND (reference sequence). There are 12 residues in the CDR3. V shed 7 bases and J shed 9 bases, with 13 bases lying between them. The CDR3 region is CASNDLWGEQFF. CDR3 DNA: TGTGCCAGTAACGATCTCTGGGGTGAGCAGTTCTTC.

This clonotype was seen many times. DNA for the CDR3: TGTGCCAGCAGTTTGGTTGGGGGCCTAAGGGAGACCCAGTACTTC. It yields the protein CASSLVGGLRETQYF. V usage is TRBV28 and J usage is TRBJ2-5; perhaps TRBD1 as D (6 bases). Trimming pared 3 bases from V and 5 bases from J, leaving 16 bases between. The CDR3 is made up of 15 amino acids. Germline CDR1 MDHEN, CDR2 SYDVKM.

This clonotype was recorded at least ten times. The chain is built from TRBV11-2 and TRBJ2-3, with 7 bases matching TRBD2. Germline CDR1 and CDR2: SGHAT and FQNNGV. Trimming took 1 base from V and 6 from J; bases not matched to a gene: 10. The CDR3 is 16 amino acids. DNA of the CDR3: TGTGCCAGCAGCTTAGGCTCCCTCGGGGGGAGGGATACGCAGTATTTT. This translates into CASSLGSLGGRDTQYF.

The chain recombines TRBV19 with TRBJ2-5; D remains ambiguous. This CDR3 has 13 amino acids. Germline V gives CDR1 LNHDA, CDR2 SQIVND (reference sequence). Trimming left V 6 bases short and J 5 bases short, with 13 bases between. CDR3 protein: CASSPPAAETQYF. The CDR3 DNA sequence: TGTGCCAGTAGCCCCCCAGCCGCCGAGACCCAGTACTTC.

The chain combines TRBV15 with TRBJ2-7; D uncertain. Germline V CDR1 and CDR2: LNHNV, YYDKDF (reference sequence). This CDR3 has 14 amino acids. With 1 base removed from V and 3 bases from J, the gap between germline ends came to 10 bases. The CDR3 spells CATSRVGQLYEQYF. CDR3 sequence (DNA): TGTGCCACCAGCAGAGTCGGGCAGCTCTACGAGCAGTACTTC.

The chain couples TRBV6-2 or TRBV6-3 to TRBJ1-2; D is possibly TRBD1 (5 bases). CDR1 and CDR2 from the germline V gene are MNHEY and SVGEGT. V lost 5 bases, J lost 4 bases, and 8 bases lay in between. The CDR3 contains 12 residues. CDR3 loop: CASSATVYGYTF. The CDR3 coding sequence is TGTGCCAGCAGTGCGACAGTCTATGGCTACACCTTC.

The chain recombines TRBV6-5 with TRBJ2-7; 7 positions agree with TRBD1. Germline V gene data show CDR1 as MNHEY and CDR2 as SVGAGI. J lost 1 base, V lost 2 bases, and 2 bases had no gene match. The CDR3 sequence is 14 residues long. The chain's CDR3 is CASSYRTGSYEQYF. As DNA, the CDR3 is TGTGCCAGCAGTTACAGGACAGGTTCCTACGAGCAGTACTTC.

The table lists this clonotype with a few counts. The chain uses TRBV7-9 and TRBJ2-7; 12 bases are a match to TRBD2. The ends lost 5 bases at V and 4 bases at J; junction bases unmatched: 18. Germline V CDR1 and CDR2: SEHNR, FQNEAQ (reference sequence). The CDR3 is made up of 19 amino acids. The CDR3: CASSRSTSGRIGSAYEQYF. CDR3 coding DNA: TGTGCCAGCAGCCGGTCTACTAGCGGGAGGATTGGGTCTGCATACGAGCAGTACTTC.

This clonotype was detected a few times. The rearrangement joins TRBV7-2 to TRBJ2-1, with D possibly matching TRBD2 (7 bases). Trimming took 5 bases from V and 7 from J, leaving 21 bases between them. The germline V gene encodes CDR1 SGHTA and CDR2 FQGNSA. The CDR3 is 16 residues long. The CDR3 DNA is TGTGCCAGCAGCCTAGAGGTCGGGGGGCGTTGGAATGAGCAGTTCTTC. It codes for CASSLEVGGRWNEQFF.

This clonotype was recorded at least ten times. The chain recombines TRBV20-1 with TRBJ2-3; D remains unclear. The CDR3 runs 16 residues. V lost 6 bases and J lost 4, with 23 bases in between. Germline assignment: CDR1 DFQATT and CDR2 SNEGSKA (reference sequence). The CDR3 DNA reads TGCAGTGCCGGCCCTACGACCCGCACCTCGGCAGATACGCAGTATTTT. This sequence encodes CSAGPTTRTSADTQYF.

This clonotype showed up many times. The chain uses TRBV2 and TRBJ2-5; 8 bases are a match to TRBD2. V trimming: 5 bases; J trimming: 5 bases; junction bases outside the gene matches: 10. The CDR3 length is 15 residues. CDR1 is SNHLY, CDR2 FYNNEI, per germline. The CDR3 bases are TGTGCCAGCAGTCGCAGCGGGAGCGCGGGGGAGACCCAGTACTTC. It is translated as CASSRSGSAGETQYF.

This clonotype was counted between two and nine times. This chain uses TRBV6-1 with TRBJ2-5; TRBD2 aligns across 8 bases. The length of the CDR3 is 15 residues. Germline V gene data show CDR1 as MNHNS and CDR2 as SASEGT. Trimming cost V 10 bases and J 1 base; bases outside gene matches: 11. The CDR3 nucleotides are TGTGCCACCCTAAAAAGCGGGAGTGGCCAAGAGACCCAGTACTTC. This sequence encodes CATLKSGSGQETQYF.

This clonotype came up a few times. V usage is TRBV7-2 and J usage is TRBJ2-1, with a possible D match to TRBD2 (6 bases). Germline V gene lookup returns CDR1 SGHTA and CDR2 FQGNSA. The CDR3 extends over 16 amino acids. V lost 2 bases to trimming and J lost 4 bases, with 15 bases between them. This CDR3 reads CASSLLFGGGYNEQFF. The CDR3 nucleotides read TGTGCCAGCAGCTTACTCTTCGGTGGGGGGTACAATGAGCAGTTCTTC.

The chain is built from TRBV2 and TRBJ2-1; D call uncertain. Germline V lookup: CDR1 SNHLY, CDR2 FYNNEI. The CDR3 is made up of 14 amino acids. Trimming took off 2 bases at V and 3 bases at J, with 8 bases between the two ends. This CDR3 is CASSERAIYNEQFF. The CDR3 DNA sequence: TGTGCCAGCAGTGAAAGGGCTATCTACAATGAGCAGTTCTTC.

At least ten counts were recorded for this clonotype. CDR3 protein: CASKVWGFTGELFF. CDR3 DNA sequence: TGTGCCAGCAAGGTCTGGGGCTTCACCGGGGAGCTGTTTTTT. The rearrangement uses TRBV2 and TRBJ2-2, with a tentative D call TRBD1 (5 bases). V lost 7 bases, J lost 4 bases, and 13 bases lay in between. CDR1 and CDR2 from the germline V gene are SNHLY and FYNNEI. This CDR3 has 14 amino acids.

This clonotype was found many times. The chain is built from TRBV20-1 and TRBJ2-5; D is ambiguous. The CDR3 consists of 11 residues. Trimming took 6 bases from V and 7 from J, leaving 12 bases between them. Germline-derived CDR1 and CDR2 are DFQATT and SNEGSKA (reference sequence). In DNA, the CDR3 is TGCAGTGCCCGACCCACGTCGACCCAGTACTTC. Amino acids: CSARPTSTQYF.